Presented here are 22 T cell receptor beta chains from one specimen sequenced in a study of T cell responses to AZD1222 COVID-19 vaccine. The data were produced by immunoSEQ multiplex PCR, yet TCRdb's version contains in-frame clones alone and is incomplete. The sample holds roughly 80,000 clones, about 93% seen once. Sequences were derived from peripheral blood, sampled on day 0 of MenACWY control vaccination. These receptors all stem from an adult in good health.

The CDR3 DNA is TGTGCCTGGCTCAACCGCCCTGAAGGGTACTATGGCTACACCTTC. It translates to CAWLNRPEGYYGYTF. The chain recombines TRBV30 with TRBJ1-2; no clear D. The CDR3 sequence is 15 residues long. From germline, CDR1 is GTSNPN and CDR2 SVGIG (reference sequence). Trimming cost V 5 bases and J 3 bases, with 19 bases left between them.

The rearrangement links TRBV28 to TRBJ2-6; D remains ambiguous. CDR1 is MDHEN and CDR2 is SYDVKM in the germline V gene. Trimming removed 5 bases from V and 2 bases from J, with 7 bases in between. CDR3 length: 14 amino acids. DNA for the CDR3: TGTGCCAGCAGTCCCGGACCTGGGGCCAACGTCCTGACTTTC. Its protein is CASSPGPGANVLTF.

V and J are TRBV5-6 and TRBJ2-6, with a possible D match to TRBD2 (5 bases). Looked up from germline, CDR1 is SGHDT and CDR2 is YYEEEE. The CDR3 extends over 17 amino acids. Trimming removed 0 bases from V and 2 bases from J, with 12 bases in between. The CDR3 protein is CASSLVGIPTGANVLTF. CDR3 bases: TGTGCCAGCAGCTTGGTCGGGATACCCACTGGGGCCAACGTCCTGACTTTC. The full variable domain, its missing parts supplied by reference TRBV5-6 and TRBJ2-6, is DAGVTQSPTHLIKTRGQQVTLRCSPKSGHDTVSWYQQALGQGPQFIFQYYEEEERQRGNFPDRFSGHQFPNYSSELNVNALLLGDSALYLCASSLVGIPTGANVLTFGAGSRLTVL.

The CDR3 DNA follows: TGTGCCAGCAGTGATCGTGGAGCCCTCGCTGAAGCTTTCTTT. The encoded protein is CASSDRGALAEAFF. The chain is built from TRBV6-1 and TRBJ1-1; no clear D gene. Germline V CDR1 and CDR2: MNHNS, SASEGT. Trimming shortened V by 3 bases and J by 6 bases, and 14 bases separated the two germline ends. The CDR3 extends over 14 amino acids.

V and J are TRBV6-5 and TRBJ1-5; D possibly corresponds to TRBD1 (6 bases). V was pared by 0 bases and J by 0 bases, with 6 bases between. Germline V gene lookup returns CDR1 MNHEY and CDR2 SVGAGI. The CDR3 is made up of 15 amino acids. As DNA, the CDR3 is TGTGCCAGCAGTTACTCGACAGGTAGCAATCAGCCCCAGCATTTT. This gives the protein CASSYSTGSNQPQHF.

This chain joins TRBV3-1 (or the pseudogene TRBV3-2) and TRBJ2-1; D may correspond to TRBD1 or TRBD2 (5 bases each). This CDR3 spans 16 amino acids. CDR1 and CDR2 from the germline V gene are LGHDT and YNNKEL (reference sequence). V lost 0 bases, J lost 4 bases, and 13 bases lay in between. The CDR3 DNA follows: TGTGCCAGCAGCCAAGAGGGGGTCGCCGATTACAATGAGCAGTTCTTC. Residues: CASSQEGVADYNEQFF.

The chain couples TRBV5-4 to TRBJ2-1, with 8 bases lining up with TRBD2. With 4 bases clipped from V and 8 bases from J, the junction kept 8 bases outside the gene matches. The CDR3 extends over 14 amino acids. CDR1 SGHNT and CDR2 YYREEE come from the germline V gene (reference sequence). CDR3 in amino acids: CASSPRGGTYEQFF. The CDR3 DNA reads as TGTGCCAGCAGCCCCCGGGGGGGGACCTATGAGCAGTTCTTC. Looking up the rest from reference TRBV5-4 and TRBJ2-1 gives the full variable domain: ETGVTQSPTHLIKTRGQQVTLRCSSQSGHNTVSWYQQALGQGPQFIFQYYREEENGRGNFPPRFSGLQFPNYSSELNVNALELDDSALYLCASSPRGGTYEQFFGPGTRLTVL.

This chain uses TRBV27 with TRBJ1-1; D is unclear. V was trimmed by 8 bases and J by 4 bases, leaving 14 bases between them. The CDR3 has 13 residues. The germline V gene has CDR1 MNHEY and CDR2 SMNVEV (reference sequence). CDR3 sequence: CASGDRLGTEAFF. For the CDR3, the DNA is TGTGCCAGCGGAGACCGCCTGGGCACTGAAGCTTTCTTT.

The gene calls are TRBV2 and TRBJ2-7, with no clear D. Germline CDR1 reads SNHLY; CDR2 reads FYNNEI. This CDR3 spans 14 amino acids. V was trimmed by 5 bases and J by 6 bases, leaving 17 bases between them. The CDR3 protein is CASSSQLGASEQYF. The CDR3 DNA sequence: TGTGCCAGCAGTTCCCAGTTAGGAGCCTCCGAGCAGTACTTC. Supplemented by reference TRBV2 and TRBJ2-7, the full variable domain reads EPEVTQTPSHQVTQMGQEVILRCVPISNHLYFYWYRQILGQKVEFLVSFYNNEISEKSEIFDDQFSVERPDGSNFTLKIRSTKLEDSAMYFCASSSQLGASEQYFGPGTRLTVT.

This sequence joins TRBV19 and TRBJ1-1; weak D call: TRBD1 (6 bases). Germline lookup yields CDR1 LNHDA and CDR2 SQIVND (reference sequence). Trimming took 5 bases from V and 1 from J, leaving 11 bases between them. This CDR3 contains 14 residues. CDR3 in amino acids: CASSYWTENTEAFF. Written as DNA, the CDR3 is TGTGCCAGTAGTTACTGGACAGAGAACACTGAAGCTTTCTTT.

The chain is built from TRBV13 and TRBJ1-5; D remains ambiguous. The germline CDR1 and CDR2 sequences are PRHDT and FYEKMQ (reference sequence). V lost 0 bases and J lost 0, with 9 bases in between. CDR3 length equals 16 residues. This CDR3 is CASSLGLHASNQPQHF. The CDR3 DNA reads as TGTGCCAGCAGCTTAGGGCTCCACGCTAGCAATCAGCCCCAGCATTTT. Drawing the rest from reference TRBV13 and TRBJ1-5, the complete variable domain is AAGVIQSPRHLIKEKRETATLKCYPIPRHDTVYWYQQGPGQDPQFLISFYEKMQSDKGSIPDRFSAQQFSDYHSELNMSSLELGDSALYFCASSLGLHASNQPQHFGDGTRLSIL.

The chain employs TRBV30 and TRBJ2-5; 7 bases are shared with TRBD1. The germline V gene has CDR1 GTSNPN and CDR2 SVGIG (reference sequence). The CDR3 totals 14 residues. The V and J ends lost 2 bases and 4 bases, in that order; junction bases with no gene match: 7. The CDR3 spells CAWSPKQGRETQYF. The CDR3 nucleotides read TGTGCCTGGAGTCCTAAACAGGGGAGAGAGACCCAGTACTTC.

This chain links TRBV3-1 (or the pseudogene TRBV3-2) with TRBJ1-3; no reliable D call. This CDR3 comprises 14 residues. Germline assignment: CDR1 LGHDT and CDR2 YNNKEL (reference sequence). Trimming took off 2 bases at V and 4 bases at J, with 9 bases between the two ends. CDR3 sequence (DNA): TGTGCCAGCAGCCAATGGCAGGACGGAAACACCATATATTTT. It is translated as CASSQWQDGNTIYF.

In the case of this clone: Other DNA sequences in this sample translate to the same CDR3. The J gene is TRBJ1-1, the V gene TRBV29-1; D unresolved. The CDR3 has 13 amino acids. Germline CDR1 and CDR2: SQVTM and ANQGSEA. Trimming left V 3 bases short and J 0 bases short, with 8 bases between. CDR3 loop: CSVDKGLNTEAFF. The CDR3 DNA follows: TGCAGCGTTGATAAGGGTTTGAACACTGAAGCTTTCTTT. The whole variable domain, filled in from reference TRBV29-1 and TRBJ1-1, reads SAVISQKPSRDICQRGTSLTIQCQVDSQVTMMFWYRQQPGQSLTLIATANQGSEATYESGFVIDKFPISRPNLTFSTLTVSNMSPEDSSIYLCSVDKGLNTEAFFGQGTRLTVV.

The rearrangement uses TRBV28 and TRBJ1-5; D not certain. V was clipped by 1 base and J by 3 bases, with 13 bases between them. Germline CDR1 and CDR2: MDHEN and SYDVKM. The CDR3 extends over 16 amino acids. CDR3 amino acids: CASSLSLLRINQPQHF. CDR3 nucleotide sequence: TGTGCCAGCAGTTTATCCCTACTTCGGATCAATCAGCCCCAGCATTTT.

The chain is built from TRBV15 and TRBJ2-1; no reliable D call. This CDR3 comprises 13 residues. The V end was cut by 8 bases, the J end by 6 bases, with 14 bases between. Germline-derived CDR1 and CDR2 are LNHNV and YYDKDF (reference sequence). CDR3 coding DNA: TGTGCCACCTTGCACATAGAGAGCAATGAGCAGTTCTTC. Translated: CATLHIESNEQFF.

The count of this clone is one. This chain joins TRBV5-1 and TRBJ1-3, with D perhaps matching TRBD1 (6 bases). Trimming stripped 2 bases from V and 1 base from J, with 7 bases between. This CDR3 has 14 amino acids. CDR1 SGHRS and CDR2 YFSETQ come from the germline V gene. The CDR3: CASSLQGSGNTIYF. The DNA of the CDR3 is TGCGCCAGCAGCTTACAGGGATCTGGAAACACCATATATTTT.

The V and J genes are TRBV20-1 and TRBJ2-5; possibly TRBD2 for D (5 bases). Germline-derived CDR1 and CDR2 are DFQATT and SNEGSKA (reference sequence). This CDR3 region has 11 residues. The CDR3 region is CSAWGAETQYF. CDR3 nucleotides: TGCAGCGCGTGGGGAGCGGAGACCCAGTACTTC.

The V and J genes are TRBV7-2 and TRBJ1-5; 10 bases fit TRBD1. Germline CDR1 and CDR2: SGHTA and FQGNSA. The trim removed 3 bases at V and 5 bases at J, leaving 1 base unmatched. This CDR3 is 14 amino acids long. CDR3 in amino acids: CASSLGTGDQPQHF. CDR3 coding DNA: TGTGCCAGCAGCTTGGGGACAGGGGATCAGCCCCAGCATTTT.

V gene TRBV12-5 combines with J gene TRBJ1-5, with D possibly being TRBD1 (5 bases). The CDR3 length is 13 residues. Germline lookup yields CDR1 LGHNT and CDR2 FRNRAP. The germline V and J ends were trimmed by 0 bases and 7 bases, with 7 bases remaining between them. CDR3 DNA sequence: TGTGCTAGTGGTTTGGTAGAGGGGCAGCCCCAGCATTTT. It translates to CASGLVEGQPQHF.

The chain is built from TRBV3-1 (or the pseudogene TRBV3-2) and TRBJ2-3; 7 bases match TRBD2. Germline CDR1 LGHDT, CDR2 YNNKEL (reference sequence). The CDR3 length is 18 residues. The ends lost 1 base at V and 1 base at J; junction bases unmatched: 11. CDR3 in amino acids: CASSQGSQRGTRTDTQYF. The CDR3 coding sequence is TGTGCCAGCAGCCAAGGGTCCCAGCGGGGCACCCGCACAGATACGCAGTATTTT.

The chain couples TRBV5-6 to TRBJ1-4, with D possibly matching TRBD1 (6 bases). CDR3 length: 15 amino acids. With 4 bases removed from V and 6 bases from J, the gap between germline ends came to 16 bases. Per germline, CDR1 SGHDT and CDR2 YYEEEE. CDR3 sequence reads: CASSGTGIADEKLFF. Written as DNA, the CDR3 is TGTGCCAGCAGCGGAACAGGGATTGCCGATGAAAAACTGTTTTTT.